This T cell receptor (beta chain) was sequenced during a study of blood T cell repertoires in COVID-19. Study-wide background: Material from acute and convalescent COVID-19 was sourced from the United States, Italy and Spain. In each case, the material was cDNA or gDNA derived from T cells, B-cell-depleted T cells, or PBMCs.

Looked up from germline, CDR1 is SNHLY and CDR2 is FYNNEI. Losses at the gene ends were 5 bases for V and 2 bases for J; bases not matched to a gene: 14. CDR3 length: 18 amino acids. Seattle's enrolled individuals joined amid active infection and were then monitored longitudinally. Repertoires were generated with immunoSEQ multiplex PCR, while TCRdb's copy carries only in-frame clones and drops some. The table lists 200,000 to 300,000 clones, roughly 91% of them singletons. This chain links TRBV2 with TRBJ2-4, with 8 bases fitting TRBD2. The clonotype originates from a man aged 25-45 years with COVID-19, enrolled during active disease. Sequenced input: peripheral blood. The DNA of the CDR3 is TGTGCCAGCAGTCACGGACTAGCCCCGGGTCGGCCCAAAAACATTCAGTACTTC. Translated, it gives CASSHGLAPGRPKNIQYF.